The source of this TCR beta chain is a study of OX40 agonist ivuxolimab in advanced cancers. Study-wide context: Patients were infused with ivuxolimab every 2 weeks at 0.01 to 10 mg/kg.

Study-wide findings and caveats: Antigen targets of the expanded peripheral T cells went undetermined.

The sample holds a few counts of this clone. No antigen is known for it. Only in-frame clones appear in the TCRdb table, and some are missing; sequencing was by immunoSEQ multiplex PCR. The repertoire holds 60,000 to 85,000 clones, with around 87% as singletons. The sample consisted of CD4+ or CD8+ T cells sorted from blood, taken in a trial of the OX40 agonist ivuxolimab. The TCR was taken from an adult with an advanced solid tumor such as melanoma, head and neck, liver or kidney cancer.

The CDR3 reads CASRPHHRDSPYEQYF. The CDR3 DNA sequence: TGTGCCAGCAGGCCCCACCACCGGGACAGTCCCTACGAGCAGTACTTC. The V gene is TRBV7-9, the J gene TRBJ2-7; 7 nucleotides match TRBD1. The CDR3 contains 16 residues. Germline CDR1 reads SEHNR; CDR2 reads FQNEAQ (reference sequence). Unmatched junction bases numbered 13, after V lost 6 bases and J lost 2 bases.